What follows is one T cell receptor beta chain and its context. Antigen unknown. The sample is drawn from a study of monozygotic twins with cystic fibrosis. Study information: Roughly 3.2 micrograms of fragmented DNA underwent 15 PCR cycles for library preparation.

General observations from the study: Age, concordance and disease severity did not associate with shared CDR3 numbers. V usage most resembled the co-twin in 13 of 16 pairs.

Data came from immunoSEQ multiplex PCR; TCRdb stores just in-frame clones and leaves some out. Among 12,000 to 15,000 clones listed, 95% to 99% were seen once. The origin of this receptor is a girl aged 2 to 10 with cystic fibrosis. Sequencing was done on a sample of blood.

The CDR3 reads CASRTGPLKGESNQPQHF. The CDR3 DNA sequence: TGTGCCAGCCGGACAGGGCCACTGAAGGGGGAAAGCAATCAGCCCCAGCATTTT. The chain carries TRBV28 and TRBJ1-5; 8 bases line up with TRBD1. This CDR3 contains 18 residues. V was clipped by 8 bases and J by 1 base; unmatched bases: 16. Germline CDR1 is MDHEN and CDR2 is SYDVKM.